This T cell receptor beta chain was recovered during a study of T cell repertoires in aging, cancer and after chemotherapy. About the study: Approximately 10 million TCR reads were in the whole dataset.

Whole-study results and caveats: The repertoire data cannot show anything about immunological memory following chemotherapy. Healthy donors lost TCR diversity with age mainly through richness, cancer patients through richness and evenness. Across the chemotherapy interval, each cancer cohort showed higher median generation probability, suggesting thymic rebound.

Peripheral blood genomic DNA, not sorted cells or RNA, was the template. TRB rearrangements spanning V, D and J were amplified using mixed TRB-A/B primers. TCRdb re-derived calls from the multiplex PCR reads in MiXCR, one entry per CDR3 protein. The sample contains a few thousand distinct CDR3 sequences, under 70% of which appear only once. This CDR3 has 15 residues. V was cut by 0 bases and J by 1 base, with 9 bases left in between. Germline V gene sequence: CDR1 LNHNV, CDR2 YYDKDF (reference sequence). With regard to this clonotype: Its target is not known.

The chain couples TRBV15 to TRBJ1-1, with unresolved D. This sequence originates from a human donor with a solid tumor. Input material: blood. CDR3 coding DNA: TGTGCCACCAGCAGAGATCCGACGGGGAACACTGAAGCTTTCTTT. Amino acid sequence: CATSRDPTGNTEAFF. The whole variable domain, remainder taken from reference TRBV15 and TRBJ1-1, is DAMVIQNPRYQVTQFGKPVTLSCSQTLNHNVMYWYQQKSSQAPKLLFHYYDKDFNNEADTPDNFQSRRPNTSFCFLDIRSPGLGDTAMYLCATSRDPTGNTEAFFGQGTRLTVV.